This T cell receptor beta chain was profiled in a study of human T cells and chemical hapten exposure (dated by TCRdb to the early 2020s). For the wider study: For sensitization, 2% DPC in acetone was applied to a roughly 2 cm by roughly 2 cm area of upper inner arm skin. Weekly therapeutic DPC doses were additionally applied to the scalp of patients throughout the roughly 22-week study period. Patch testing on the upper back used Finn chambers containing 0.01% DPC, with scoring done after 6 days according to International Contact Dermatitis Research Group standards. Alopecia areata with under or over 50% scalp involvement, alopecia totalis and alopecia universalis were represented in the patient cohort, which was mostly female. The libraries were sequenced as a pool, and the TCR yield per sample differed mostly because of small variations in library volumes within the pool. The study tracked peripheral blood TCR repertoire changes in vivo during primary and secondary sensitization to the hapten diphenylcyclopropenone (DPC) in alopecia patients. Patient blood was sampled pre-sensitization (week 0) and at 2, 6 and about 24 weeks after DPC sensitization. Blood for TCR sequencing was provided by twenty-nine alopecia patients at one to four time points (pre-sensitization, 2, 6 and 24 weeks). Paper-wide results and their limitations: After repeated subsampling, changes were observed in the strength of the expansion versus patch-test correlation and in the threshold at which the correlation became significant. Alopecia, a presumed autoimmune disease, was present in all patients, so the immune response of the patients might differ from that of healthy individuals. Patch test score was positively correlated with the number of PT1 expanded TCRs, with significance at thresholds 8, 16 and 32 but not at 4. Compared with pre-sensitization or healthy control sets, expanded TCRs formed significantly more large CDR3 similarity clusters, which is consistent with antigen-driven responses. The number of TCRs above 1 in 1000 frequency did not change with DPC sensitization; there was no evidence of global repertoire structure alterations.

There are 16 amino acids in the CDR3, from cysteine to phenylalanine inclusive. Only CDR3 DNA is held: 48 bases, read in frame from base 1. This clonotype was detected many times. There is no known antigen for this receptor. One base away there is no much larger clone; base qualities are not given. Library preparation used RACE. Data came from a NextSeq 500. Library preparation attached unique molecular identifiers to individual cDNA molecules for quantitative, reproducible TCR counting. For every blood RNA sample, sequencing covered both the TCR alpha and TCR beta chains. The published analysis was carried out like this. The median number of TCRs per sample was approximately 98,000, ranging from 23,224 to 690,600. V, J and CDR3 annotation of the TCR reads was performed with the Decombinator software suite. Every sample was subsampled to the same number of TCRs (28,000) for the PS versus PT1 abundance plots. TCRs were defined as expanded if absent before sensitization and observed at least eight times at the 2-week time point. TCRdb redid the processing of the public reads, applying fastp at Q25 and MiXCR, and retained in-frame beta chains. Rows are unified per CDR3 protein, each entry keeping the most common DNA and genes. TCRdb assigned the V and J calls; the authors' analysis was not used. Within this sample are tens of thousands of distinct CDR3 sequences, with around 12% of them counted one time only. The ten top clones hold 4.5% to 7% of the sample.

In light of the paper, this sample's time point label describes: pre-sensitization, week 0. What the treatment or condition label conveys for this sample: therapeutic diphenylcyclopropenone sensitization with weekly scalp DPC. Blood at each patch-test visit was drawn before the patch test was applied. Patients were eligible if aged 18 to 70, diagnosed with alopecia and judged suitable for DPC therapy, and pregnant patients were excluded. Unfractionated whole blood was collected in Tempus Blood RNA tubes, and total RNA was extracted from that blood. The receptor comes from a woman aged 25 to 39 with alopecia areata. Some clones in this sample may be carry-over from other donors' samples. Recombination connected TRBV21-1 to TRBJ2-7. TRBV21-1 is shown as a pseudogene. This specimen was whole blood, taken in connection with sensitization to the hapten diphenylcyclopropenone (DPC). This receptor has the CDR3 CASSYHTSGRSYEQYF. The nucleotide sequence is TGTGCCAGCAGCTACCACACCTCGGGTCGCTCCTACGAGCAGTACTTC.